This entry describes one T cell receptor beta chain. It has no known antigen specificity. There are no base qualities to consult, and no much larger clone falls within one base. The data originate from a study of blood T cell repertoires in COVID-19 (TCRdb year 2020). About the investigation overall: The collaborator samples originated in the United States, Italy and Spain and spanned the acute and convalescent phases of COVID-19. Nearly every sample came with metadata listing a de-identified subject ID, COVID-19 status, age in years and sex. Where HLA class I and class II types were available, the types were taken from metadata supplied by the sample provider, not from assay-based typing. The samples were drawn from the first 160 participants of the ongoing ImmuneRACE study and from 950 to 1,500 subjects provided by 6 global collaborators. The repertoires were made available in a free public database intended to serve as a resource for research on the immune response to SARS-CoV-2. Subjects who had been exposed to COVID-19, were actively infected with it, or had recovered from it provided the deeply sampled blood TCRbeta repertoires that made up the dataset. The prospective study material was composed of cDNA or gDNA derived from T cells, B-cell-depleted T cells, or PBMCs. On the study overall, not on this receptor specifically: The amount of clinical and demographic metadata varied by source and participant and was provided uncurated.

TCRbeta CDR3 regions were amplified from genomic DNA by means of the immunoSEQ Assay, a bias-controlled multiplex PCR. On the authors' methods: The number of nucleated cells in each sample was estimated from the amplification of reference gene primers within the assay. Sequence reads were collapsed and filtered to measure the absolute abundance of every unique TCRbeta CDR3 rearrangement. Productive Simpson clonality was computed per sample as the square root of Simpson's diversity index over productive rearrangements. TCRdb obtained this table from immuneACCESS and retained in-frame rearrangements with V and J assigned. These tables miss some clones; where compared with another copy, unresolved V genes account for less than half of the shortfall, and the remainder is unexplained. The DNA gave D and trimming, while V, J and clone size come from that table. This sample is represented by 250,000 to 400,000 clones; approximately 88% of them were singletons. The ten largest clonotypes hold 1.5% to 2% of the sample.

One collaborating source in Seattle enrolled patients while the patients were actively infected and followed the patients over time throughout the course of disease. Each collaborating institution followed its own protocols to collect whole blood in K2EDTA tubes. Collaborator samples were shipped for TCRbeta analysis as frozen whole blood, isolated PBMCs, or DNA extracted from either sample type. This sequence was found in a woman aged 25 to 39 with COVID-19, enrolled during active disease. The sequencing input was peripheral blood.

CDR3 region: CASSLTGGYQPQHF. The bases read TGTGCCAGCTCACTGACAGGGGGCTATCAGCCCCAGCATTTT. Here the chain combines TRBV18 and TRBJ1-5, with 10 junctional bases fitting TRBD1. At the junction V is shortened by 4 bases and J by 5 bases; bases outside the gene matches: 2. The CDR3 contains 14 residues, cysteine and phenylalanine counted. Of the read, only the CDR3 DNA is kept; its 42 bases are in frame from base 1. CDR1 and CDR2 are drawn from the germline V gene: KGHSH, LQKENI.